This T cell receptor beta chain comes out of a study of prognosis after radiotherapy for stage I lung cancer. Study-level background: Ages of the approximately 12 men and 6 women ranged about 53 to 85 years, median around 70.

J was trimmed by 4 bases and V by 3 bases; bases with no gene match: 2. CDR1 and CDR2 from the germline V gene are DFQATT and SNEGSKA (reference sequence). The CDR3 covers 14 residues. This clonotype appeared many times. Researchers took 5 to 7.5 milliliters of peripheral blood at each of two time points. Starting from genomic DNA, TCR beta CDR3 was amplified through two-round multiplex PCR. It was primers specific to each TRBV and TRBJ gene that first-round PCR used. TCRdb re-derived calls from the multiplex PCR reads in MiXCR, one entry per CDR3 protein. Of about 59,000 distinct CDR3 sequences detected, more than 25% appear once; the ten largest clones hold less than 8%.

The V and J genes are TRBV20-1 and TRBJ2-1; 11 positions agree with TRBD2. The sequence was obtained from a donor aged 50 or older with non-small cell lung cancer. This specimen consisted of PBMCs, obtained before or after stereotactic body radiation therapy (not recorded which). The CDR3 bases are TGCAGTGCTAGGGGGACTAGCGGATACAATGAGCAGTTCTTC. Translating gives CSARGTSGYNEQFF.